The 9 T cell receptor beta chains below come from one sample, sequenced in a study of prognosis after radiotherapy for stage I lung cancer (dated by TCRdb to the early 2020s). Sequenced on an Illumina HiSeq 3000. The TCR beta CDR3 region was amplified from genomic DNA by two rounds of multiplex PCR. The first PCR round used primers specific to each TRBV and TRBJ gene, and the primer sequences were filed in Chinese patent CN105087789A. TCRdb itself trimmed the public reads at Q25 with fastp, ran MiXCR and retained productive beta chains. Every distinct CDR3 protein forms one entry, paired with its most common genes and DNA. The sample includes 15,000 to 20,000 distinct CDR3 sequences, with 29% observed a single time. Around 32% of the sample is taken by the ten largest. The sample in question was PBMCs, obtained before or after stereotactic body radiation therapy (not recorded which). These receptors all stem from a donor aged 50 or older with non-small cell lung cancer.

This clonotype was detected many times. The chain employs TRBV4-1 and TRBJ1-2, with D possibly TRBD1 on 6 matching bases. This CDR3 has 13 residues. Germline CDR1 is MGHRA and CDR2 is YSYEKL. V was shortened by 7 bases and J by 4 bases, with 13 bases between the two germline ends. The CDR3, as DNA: TGCGCCAGCAACCGGGACACGGGCTATGGCTACACCTTC. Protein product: CASNRDTGYGYTF.

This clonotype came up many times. CDR3 DNA sequence: TGTGCCAGCAGCTTAGTAGCGGGAGTCAACTACGAGCAGTACTTC. Translated: CASSLVAGVNYEQYF. The chain employs TRBV7-2 and TRBJ2-7, with 9 bases that match TRBD2. The CDR3 is made up of 15 amino acids. Per the germline V gene, CDR1 is SGHTA and CDR2 is FQGNSA. J gave up 3 bases and V 1 base, and 4 bases lay outside the gene matches. The whole variable domain, remainder taken from reference TRBV7-2 and TRBJ2-7, is GAGVSQSPSNKVTEKGKDVELRCDPISGHTALYWYRQSLGQGLEFLIYFQGNSAPDKSGLPSDRFSAERTGGSVSTLTIQRTQQEDSAVYLCASSLVAGVNYEQYFGPGTRLTVT.

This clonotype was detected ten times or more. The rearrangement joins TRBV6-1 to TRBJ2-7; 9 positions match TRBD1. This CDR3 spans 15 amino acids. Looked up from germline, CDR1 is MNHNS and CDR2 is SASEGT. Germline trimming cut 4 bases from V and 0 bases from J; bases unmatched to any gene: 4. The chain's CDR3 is CASSGPGQGSYEQYF. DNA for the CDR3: TGTGCCAGCAGTGGTCCGGGACAGGGCTCCTACGAGCAGTACTTC.

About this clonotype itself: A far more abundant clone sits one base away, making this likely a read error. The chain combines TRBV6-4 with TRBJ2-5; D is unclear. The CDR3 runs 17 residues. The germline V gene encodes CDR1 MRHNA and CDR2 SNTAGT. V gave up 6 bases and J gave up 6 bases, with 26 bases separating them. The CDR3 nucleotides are TGTGCCAGCAGCGTACAGAAAGGAGAACTCCCAGCGAAGACCCAGTACTTC. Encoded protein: CASSVQKGELPAKTQYF.

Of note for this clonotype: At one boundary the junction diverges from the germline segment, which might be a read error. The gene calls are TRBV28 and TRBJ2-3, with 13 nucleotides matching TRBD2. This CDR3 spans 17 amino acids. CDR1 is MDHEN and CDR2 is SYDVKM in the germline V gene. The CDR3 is CASRTRTSGRMTYTHYF. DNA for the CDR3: TGTGCCAGCAGGACCAGGACTAGCGGGAGAATGACATATACGCATTATTTT.

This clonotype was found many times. CDR3 sequence reads: CSARDRLAGTYEQYF. The CDR3 region has the DNA TGCAGTGCTAGAGATCGACTAGCGGGAACCTACGAGCAGTACTTC. This chain uses TRBV20-1 with TRBJ2-7; TRBD2 agrees at 11 bases. The V gene's germline CDR1 is DFQATT and CDR2 SNEGSKA (reference sequence). CDR3 length: 15 amino acids. After removal of 0 bases from V and 2 bases from J, the junction contained 3 bases not matched to a gene.

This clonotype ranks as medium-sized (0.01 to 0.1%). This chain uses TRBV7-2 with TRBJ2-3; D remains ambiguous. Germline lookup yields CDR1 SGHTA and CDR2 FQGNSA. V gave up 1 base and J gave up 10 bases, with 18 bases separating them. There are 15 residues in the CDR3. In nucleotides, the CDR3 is TGTGCCAGCAGCTTAGATGGCGGCGGTGCCCTATCGCAGTATTTT. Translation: CASSLDGGGALSQYF.

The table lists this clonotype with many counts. CDR3 DNA: TGTGCCAGCAGTTCACTAGTGACGAGGGCGCCCACAGATACGCAGTATTTT. Protein product: CASSSLVTRAPTDTQYF. This chain connects TRBV6-2 or TRBV6-3 to TRBJ2-3; D possibly corresponds to TRBD2 (5 bases). Germline V gene data show CDR1 as MNHEY and CDR2 as SVGEGT. The CDR3 spans 17 residues. Trimming took off 4 bases at V and 2 bases at J, with 19 bases between the two ends.

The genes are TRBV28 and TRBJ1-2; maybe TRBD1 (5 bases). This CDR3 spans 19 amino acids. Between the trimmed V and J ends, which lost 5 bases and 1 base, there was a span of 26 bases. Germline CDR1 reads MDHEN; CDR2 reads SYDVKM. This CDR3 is CASSLLNRRGGRDNYGYTF. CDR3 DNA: TGTGCCAGCAGTCTCCTCAATCGGAGGGGTGGTCGCGATAACTATGGCTACACCTTC.